This T cell receptor (beta chain) is from a study of shared clonotypes between healthy human individuals. Study-wide results and limits: The small donor group covered limited genetic and exposure diversity. Incomplete sequencing of sorted subsets was indicated by rarefaction despite large depth.

This CDR3 has 17 amino acids. The germline V and J ends were trimmed by 0 bases and 2 bases, with 15 bases remaining between them. Germline V gene data show CDR1 as SGHDN and CDR2 as FVKESK. CD45RO+ cells went into CD8 memory alongside CCR7-negative CD45RA+ TemRA cells. Comment on this clone: Its antigen is not identified.

Assay: immunoSEQ multiplex PCR; the TCRdb copy retains only in-frame clones and omits some. Counted here are approximately 640,000 clones, around 90% occurring once; the ten biggest clones make up more than 30%. The specimen sequenced was memory CD8+ T cells from PBMCs. Subset given: CD45RO+ cells pooled with CCR7-negative TemRA cells. The J gene is TRBJ2-3, the V gene TRBV14; D is unclear. The TCR sequence derives from a man between 18 and 29 years old in good health. Some clones in this sample may be carry-over from other donors' samples. The CDR3 here is CASSQDRIPGPTDTQYF. In nucleotides, the CDR3 is TGTGCCAGCAGCCAAGATCGAATCCCAGGCCCCACAGATACGCAGTATTTT.